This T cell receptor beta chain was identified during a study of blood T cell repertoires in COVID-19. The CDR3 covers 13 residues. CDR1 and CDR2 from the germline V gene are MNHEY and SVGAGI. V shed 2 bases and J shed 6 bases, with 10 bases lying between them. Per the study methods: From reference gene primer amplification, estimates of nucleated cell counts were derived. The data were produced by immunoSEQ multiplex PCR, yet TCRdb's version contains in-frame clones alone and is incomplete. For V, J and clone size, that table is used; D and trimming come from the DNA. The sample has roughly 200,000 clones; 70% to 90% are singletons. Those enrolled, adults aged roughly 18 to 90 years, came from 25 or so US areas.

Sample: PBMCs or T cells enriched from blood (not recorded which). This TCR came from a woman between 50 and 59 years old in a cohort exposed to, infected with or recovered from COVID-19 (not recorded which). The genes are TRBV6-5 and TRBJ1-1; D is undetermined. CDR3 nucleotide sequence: TGTGCCAGCAGTTACCACGGGAAGGCTGAAGCTTTCTTT. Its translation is CASSYHGKAEAFF.